Included here is one T cell receptor (beta chain) sequence, with context. This sample was included in a study of T-cell memory formation after mild COVID-19. A single record per CDR3 protein comes from TCRdb applying MiXCR to the 5' RACE reads. The sample includes roughly 350,000 distinct CDR3 sequences, around 27% of them seen just once. The CDR3 contains 15 residues. Deletions cut 4 bases from V and 5 bases from J, with 16 bases between. Germline assignment: CDR1 SGHKS and CDR2 YYEKEE (reference sequence). Sequences were obtained from PBMCs or a T cell subset sorted from them (not recorded which). This clonotype originated in an adult woman who had mild COVID-19 (a few samples of this study predate the infection). Cell type and time point are not known. The gene calls are TRBV5-5 and TRBJ1-5; a weak D match, TRBD1 (5 bases). This chain's CDR3 is CASSLGPVSDQPQHF. The CDR3 DNA follows: TGTGCCAGCAGCCTGGGGCCAGTGTCCGATCAGCCCCAGCATTTT.